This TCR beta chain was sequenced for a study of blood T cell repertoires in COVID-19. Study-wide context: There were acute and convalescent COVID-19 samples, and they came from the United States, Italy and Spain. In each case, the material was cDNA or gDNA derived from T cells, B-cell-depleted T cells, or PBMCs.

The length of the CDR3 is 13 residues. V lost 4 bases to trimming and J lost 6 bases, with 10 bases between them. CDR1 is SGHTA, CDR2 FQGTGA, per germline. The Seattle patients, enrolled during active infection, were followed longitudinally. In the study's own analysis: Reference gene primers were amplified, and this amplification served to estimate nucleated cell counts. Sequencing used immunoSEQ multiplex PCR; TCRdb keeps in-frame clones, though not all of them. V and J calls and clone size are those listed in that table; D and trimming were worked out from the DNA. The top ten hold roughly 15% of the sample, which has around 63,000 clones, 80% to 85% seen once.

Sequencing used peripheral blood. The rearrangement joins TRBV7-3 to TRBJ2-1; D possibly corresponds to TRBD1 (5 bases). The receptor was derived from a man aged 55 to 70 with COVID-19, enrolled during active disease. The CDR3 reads CASSSDRLNEQFF. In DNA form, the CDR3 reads TGTGCCAGCAGCTCAGACAGACTCAATGAGCAGTTCTTC.